One sample yielded the 8 T cell receptor beta chains listed below, sequenced in a study of T cell clones after liver transplantation. Libraries were prepared by immunoSEQ multiplex PCR; TCRdb keeps only in-frame clonotypes and omits some of them. The sample carries roughly 120,000 clones, roughly nine tenths recorded once. This material consisted of CD4+ T cells from blood, taken 12 months after liver transplant. These receptors originate from a human patient who received a liver transplant. Some T cells may be provided by the graft donor.

The CDR3 is CASSDSSNYGYTF. The CDR3, as DNA: TGCGCCAGCAGTGACAGCAGCAACTATGGCTACACCTTC. V and J are TRBV10-2 and TRBJ1-2; D is uncertain. CDR3 length: 13 amino acids. Germline CDR1 reads WSHSY; CDR2 reads SAAADI. V lost 3 bases to trimming and J lost 2 bases, with 7 bases between them.

The chain is built from TRBV28 and TRBJ1-1; 7 bases align to TRBD1. CDR1 is MDHEN and CDR2 is SYDVKM in the germline V gene. The CDR3 length is 16 residues. V lost 4 bases, J lost 0 bases, and 8 bases stayed unmatched. In DNA, the CDR3 is TGTGCCAGCAGTTCCGCCGGGACAGACATGAACACTGAAGCTTTCTTT. Protein product: CASSSAGTDMNTEAFF. The full variable domain, with the rest looked up from reference TRBV28 and TRBJ1-1, is DVKVTQSSRYLVKRTGEKVFLECVQDMDHENMFWYRQDPGLGLRLIYFSYDVKMKEKGDIPEGYSVSREKKERFSLILESASTNQTSMYLCASSSAGTDMNTEAFFGQGTRLTVV.

The chain joins TRBV28 to TRBJ2-1; D not resolved. CDR3 length: 16 residues. The germline V gene encodes CDR1 MDHEN and CDR2 SYDVKM. V lost 6 bases and J lost 0, with 15 bases in between. This CDR3 reads CASRRNLGSSYNEQFF. CDR3 nucleotides: TGTGCCAGCAGACGAAATCTGGGAAGCTCCTACAATGAGCAGTTCTTC.

The chain combines TRBV2 with TRBJ2-7; D could derive from TRBD1 or TRBD2 (5 bases each). Between the trimmed V and J ends, which lost 5 bases and 7 bases, there was a span of 12 bases. Germline lookup yields CDR1 SNHLY and CDR2 FYNNEI. The CDR3 extends over 12 amino acids. This CDR3 reads CASSKIEGEQYF. In DNA, the CDR3 is TGTGCCAGCAGTAAAATCGAGGGGGAGCAGTACTTC.

The J gene is TRBJ2-7, the V gene TRBV2; weak D call: TRBD1 (6 bases). The V end was cut by 6 bases, the J end by 0 bases, with 18 bases between. This CDR3 is built from 16 residues. From germline, CDR1 is SNHLY and CDR2 FYNNEI. Written as DNA, the CDR3 is TGTGCCAGCAGGGACCTGGGGACACCGACCTCCTACGAGCAGTACTTC. The encoded protein is CASRDLGTPTSYEQYF.

This sequence joins TRBV5-4 and TRBJ2-7, with D unresolved. CDR1 and CDR2 from the germline V gene are SGHNT and YYREEE (reference sequence). V was shortened by 0 bases and J by 3 bases, with 10 bases between the two germline ends. This CDR3 region has 14 residues. CDR3 protein: CASSLGTQRYEQYF. CDR3 DNA sequence: TGTGCCAGCAGCTTGGGGACCCAACGCTACGAGCAGTACTTC.

The rearrangement joins TRBV29-1 to TRBJ1-4; 9 bases are a match to TRBD1. J was trimmed by 7 bases and V by 3 bases; bases with no gene match: 3. Germline CDR1 reads SQVTM; CDR2 reads ANQGSEA. The CDR3 runs to 13 residues. Written as DNA, the CDR3 is TGCAGCGTTGAGACAGGGGGGAGTGAAAAACTGTTTTTT. The encoded protein is CSVETGGSEKLFF. The full variable domain, in which reference TRBV29-1 and TRBJ1-4 provide the parts outside the CDR3, is SAVISQKPSRDICQRGTSLTIQCQVDSQVTMMFWYRQQPGQSLTLIATANQGSEATYESGFVIDKFPISRPNLTFSTLTVSNMSPEDSSIYLCSVETGGSEKLFFGSGTQLSVL.

The genes are TRBV25-1 and TRBJ2-3; 8 positions match TRBD1. The J segment lost 1 base and the V segment lost 6 bases, leaving 6 bases of the junction unmatched. This CDR3 comprises 15 residues. Germline V lookup: CDR1 MGHDK, CDR2 SYGVNS. The CDR3, as DNA: TGTGCCAGCAGCCAGGGGACAGGCCGCACAGATACGCAGTATTTT. Its translation: CASSQGTGRTDTQYF. Looking up the rest from reference TRBV25-1 and TRBJ2-3 gives the full variable domain: EADIYQTPRYLVIGTGKKITLECSQTMGHDKMYWYQQDPGMELHLIHYSYGVNSTEKGDLSSESTVSRIRTEHFPLTLESARPSHTSQYLCASSQGTGRTDTQYFGPGTRLTVL.